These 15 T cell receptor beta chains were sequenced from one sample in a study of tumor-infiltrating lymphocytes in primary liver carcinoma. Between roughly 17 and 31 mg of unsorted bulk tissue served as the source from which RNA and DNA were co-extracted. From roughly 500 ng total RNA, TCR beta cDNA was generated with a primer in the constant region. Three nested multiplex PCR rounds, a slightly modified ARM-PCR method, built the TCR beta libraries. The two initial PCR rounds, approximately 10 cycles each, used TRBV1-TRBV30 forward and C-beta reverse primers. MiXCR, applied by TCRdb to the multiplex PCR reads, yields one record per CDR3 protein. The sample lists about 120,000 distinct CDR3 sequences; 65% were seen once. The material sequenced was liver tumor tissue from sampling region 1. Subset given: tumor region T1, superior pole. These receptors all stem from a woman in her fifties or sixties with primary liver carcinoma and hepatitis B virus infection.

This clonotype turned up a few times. The CDR3: CASSRGQGNIQYF. As DNA, the CDR3 is TGTGCCAGCAGCAGGGGACAGGGGAACATTCAGTACTTC. The genes are TRBV7-9 and TRBJ2-4; 10 bases line up with TRBD1. V lost 5 bases to trimming and J lost 7 bases; unmatched junction nucleotides: 2. The CDR3 length is 13 residues. Germline V gives CDR1 SEHNR, CDR2 FQNEAQ (reference sequence).

Written as DNA, the CDR3 is TGTGCCAGCAGACCCGGACAGGGCAACAAAGATACGCAGTATTTT. Encoded protein: CASRPGQGNKDTQYF. The gene calls are TRBV4-2 and TRBJ2-3; TRBD1 agrees at 8 bases. Trimming at V came to 6 bases and at J to 5 bases, leaving 10 bases not matched to a gene. Germline loops: CDR1 LGHNA, CDR2 YNFKEQ. The CDR3 totals 15 residues.

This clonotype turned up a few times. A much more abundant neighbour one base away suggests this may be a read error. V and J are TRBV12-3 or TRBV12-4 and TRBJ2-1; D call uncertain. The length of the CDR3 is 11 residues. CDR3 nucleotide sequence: TGTGTCAGCAGTCAAAACAATGAGCAGTTCTTC. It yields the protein CVSSQNNEQFF.

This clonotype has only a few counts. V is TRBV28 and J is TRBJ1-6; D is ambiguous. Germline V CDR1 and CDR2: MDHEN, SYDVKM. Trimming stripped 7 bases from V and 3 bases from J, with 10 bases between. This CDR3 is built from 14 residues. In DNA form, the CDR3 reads TGTGCCAGCAAGGGCACCTTCTATAATTCACCCCTCCACTTT. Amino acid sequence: CASKGTFYNSPLHF.

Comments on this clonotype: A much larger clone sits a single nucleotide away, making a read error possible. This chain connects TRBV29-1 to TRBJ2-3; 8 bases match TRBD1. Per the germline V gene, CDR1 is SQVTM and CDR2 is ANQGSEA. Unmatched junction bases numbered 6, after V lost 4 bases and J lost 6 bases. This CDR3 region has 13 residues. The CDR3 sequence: CSVGVTGDDTQYF. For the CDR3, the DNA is TGCAGCGTTGGTGTGACAGGGGACGATACGCAGTATTTT.

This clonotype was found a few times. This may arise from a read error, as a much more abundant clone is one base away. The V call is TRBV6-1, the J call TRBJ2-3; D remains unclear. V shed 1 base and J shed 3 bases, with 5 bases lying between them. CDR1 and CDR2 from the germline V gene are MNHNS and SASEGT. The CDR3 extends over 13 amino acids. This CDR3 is CASSEVLTDTQYF. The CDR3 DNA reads TGTGCCAGCAGTGAAGTCCTGACAGATACGCAGTATTTT.

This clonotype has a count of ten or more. The CDR3 DNA is TGTGCCAGCAGCCATGCAGGGACAGGGACCTACGAGCAGTACTTC. Protein product: CASSHAGTGTYEQYF. The rearrangement joins TRBV7-8 to TRBJ2-7; 9 bases line up with TRBD1. The germline CDR1 and CDR2 sequences are SGHVS and FQNEAQ. The CDR3 contains 15 residues. The V and J ends lost 5 bases and 2 bases, in that order; junction bases with no gene match: 7.

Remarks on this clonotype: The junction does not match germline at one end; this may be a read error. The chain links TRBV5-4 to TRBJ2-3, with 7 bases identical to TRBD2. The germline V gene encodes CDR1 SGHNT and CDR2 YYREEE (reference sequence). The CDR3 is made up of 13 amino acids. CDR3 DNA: TGTGCCAGCAACTTGACTAGCCCAGGTATGCAGTATTTT. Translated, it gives CASNLTSPGMQYF.

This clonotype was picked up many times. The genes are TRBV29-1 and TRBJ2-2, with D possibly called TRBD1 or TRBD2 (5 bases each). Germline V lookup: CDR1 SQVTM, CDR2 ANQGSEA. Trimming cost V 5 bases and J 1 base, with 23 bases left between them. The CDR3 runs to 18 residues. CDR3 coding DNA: TGCAGCGTTCTTCCCGGGGACCCAAAACGACAGAACACCGGGGAGCTGTTTTTT. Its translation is CSVLPGDPKRQNTGELFF.

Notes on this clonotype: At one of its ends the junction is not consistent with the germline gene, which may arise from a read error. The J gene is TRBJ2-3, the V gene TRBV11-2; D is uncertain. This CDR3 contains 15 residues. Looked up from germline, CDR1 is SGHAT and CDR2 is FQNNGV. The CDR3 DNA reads TGTGCCAGCAGCTCGCCCGGCGGACCCACAGATACGCGGTATTTT. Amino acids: CASSSPGGPTDTRYF.

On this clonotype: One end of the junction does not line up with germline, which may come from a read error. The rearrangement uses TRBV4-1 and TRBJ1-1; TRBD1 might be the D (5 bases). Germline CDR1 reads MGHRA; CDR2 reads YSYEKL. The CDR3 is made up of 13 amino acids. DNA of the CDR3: TGCGCCAGCAGCCAAAGACAGAACACTGAAGCTTCCTTT. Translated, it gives CASSQRQNTEASF.

The CDR3 region has the DNA TGTGCCAGTAATTCGGACAGGGGGCTTGGGGACACTGAAGCTTTCTTT. This codes for CASNSDRGLGDTEAFF. J is TRBJ1-1 and V is TRBV19, with 11 positions matching TRBD1. The CDR3 spans 16 residues. CDR1 and CDR2 (germline): LNHDA, SQIVND (reference sequence). The junction had 10 bases not matched to a gene; V was cut back by 7 bases and J by 3 bases. The entire variable domain, with the rest obtained from reference TRBV19 and TRBJ1-1, is as follows: DGGITQSPKYLFRKEGQNVTLSCEQNLNHDAMYWYRQDPGQGLRLIYYSQIVNDFQKGDIAEGYSVSREKKESFPLTVTSAQKNPTAFYLCASNSDRGLGDTEAFFGQGTRLTVV.

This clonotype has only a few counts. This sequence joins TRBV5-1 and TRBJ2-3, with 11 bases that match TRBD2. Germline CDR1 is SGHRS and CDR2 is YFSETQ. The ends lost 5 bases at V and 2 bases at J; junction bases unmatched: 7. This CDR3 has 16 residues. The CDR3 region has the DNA TGCGCCAGCAGTCCCGGGACTAGCGGCCTCACAGATACGCAGTATTTT. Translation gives CASSPGTSGLTDTQYF.

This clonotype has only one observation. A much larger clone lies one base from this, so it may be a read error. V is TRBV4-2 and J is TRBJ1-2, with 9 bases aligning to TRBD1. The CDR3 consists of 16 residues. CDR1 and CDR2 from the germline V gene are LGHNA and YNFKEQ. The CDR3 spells CVSSQGTGPSKGGYTF. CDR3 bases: TGTGTCAGCAGCCAAGGGACAGGGCCAAGTAAGGGAGGCTACACCTTC.

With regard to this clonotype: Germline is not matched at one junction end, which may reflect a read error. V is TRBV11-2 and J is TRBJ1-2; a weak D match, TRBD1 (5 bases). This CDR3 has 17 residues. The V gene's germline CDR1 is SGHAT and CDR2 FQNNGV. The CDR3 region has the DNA TGTGCCAGCAGCTTATATCCGGTCAGGGCGCTGCGCTATGGCTGCACCTTC. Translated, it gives CASSLYPVRALRYGCTF.